The 28 T cell receptor beta chains presented below share a single source sample, sequenced in a study of cytomegalovirus exposure and HLA in healthy donors (dated by TCRdb to 2016 to 2017). The library was made by the immunoSEQ multiplex PCR assay. This immuneACCESS table, as held by TCRdb, lists in-frame sequences with V and J called but not all clones. Of the missing ones, under half trace to an unresolved V gene in checked studies; the others have no known cause. The sample has 330,000 or so clones on record, roughly 88% of them singletons. The ten biggest clones cover about 0.91% of the sample. The sample taken for sequencing was PBMCs. These receptors originate from a woman under 30 in good health and CMV-seronegative.

In its sample, this clone was seen once. The chain has TRBV13 and TRBJ2-7, with D maybe TRBD1 (6 bases). Trimming took off 0 bases at V and 6 bases at J, with 12 bases between the two ends. The CDR3 is 14 residues long. CDR1 is PRHDT, CDR2 FYEKMQ, per germline (reference sequence). The DNA for the CDR3 is TGTGCCAGCAGCTTAGGACCCAGGGGATCCGAGCAGTACTTC. This sequence encodes CASSLGPRGSEQYF.

This rearrangement joins TRBV6-5 to TRBJ1-5; D perhaps matches TRBD1 (6 bases). Trimming removed 0 bases from V and 7 bases from J, with 13 bases in between. From germline, CDR1 is MNHEY and CDR2 SVGAGI. The length of the CDR3 is 15 residues. The CDR3 region is CASSYSRGGQQPQHF. The CDR3 nucleotides read TGTGCCAGCAGTTACTCGCGCGGGGGGCAGCAGCCCCAGCATTTT.

J is TRBJ1-2 and V is TRBV7-9; D is perhaps TRBD1 (5 bases). Germline assignment: CDR1 SEHNR and CDR2 FQNEAQ (reference sequence). This CDR3 contains 15 residues. Trimming pared 0 bases from V and 4 bases from J, leaving 12 bases between. The CDR3 region has the DNA TGTGCCAGCAGCTTAGCCGCAGGGCAGGTCTATGGCTACACCTTC. Its translation: CASSLAAGQVYGYTF.

The rearrangement uses TRBV11-2 and TRBJ2-3; 7 bases are shared with TRBD1. CDR3 length: 15 residues. Germline V CDR1 and CDR2: SGHAT, FQNNGV. Trimming at V came to 5 bases and at J to 0 bases, leaving 5 bases not matched to a gene. For the CDR3, the DNA is TGTGCCAGCAGCATCCCGGGACAGAGCACAGATACGCAGTATTTT. This encodes CASSIPGQSTDTQYF.

This clone has a handful of counts. This CDR3 is CASSFRALDRTPIGYTF. CDR3 nucleotides: TGTGCCAGCAGTTTCAGGGCCCTTGACCGTACGCCTATCGGCTACACCTTC. This rearrangement joins TRBV27 to TRBJ1-2, with TRBD1 as a possible D gene (5 bases). V was trimmed by 3 bases and J by 8 bases, leaving 25 bases between them. From germline, CDR1 is MNHEY and CDR2 SMNVEV (reference sequence). The CDR3 covers 17 residues.

The chain joins TRBV2 to TRBJ2-5; D is possibly TRBD1 (6 bases). V lost 6 bases to trimming and J lost 5 bases, with 13 bases between them. Germline-derived CDR1 and CDR2 are SNHLY and FYNNEI. The CDR3 runs 13 residues. CDR3 sequence: CASSDQGWETQYF. The CDR3 coding sequence is TGTGCCAGCAGCGACCAGGGGTGGGAGACCCAGTACTTC.

The chain has TRBV2 and TRBJ1-4; TRBD1 is a possible D gene (6 bases). The CDR3 length is 14 residues. The ends were cut back, 5 bases at V and 5 bases at J, with 12 bases in the middle. Germline V gene sequence: CDR1 SNHLY, CDR2 FYNNEI. CDR3 residues: CASSRDTGNEKLFF. The CDR3 nucleotides read TGTGCCAGCAGTCGGGACACCGGGAATGAAAAACTGTTTTTT.

This chain joins TRBV4-1 and TRBJ2-7; TRBD2 aligns across 8 bases. CDR3 length: 14 amino acids. With 4 bases clipped from V and 3 bases from J, the junction kept 5 bases outside the gene matches. The germline V gene has CDR1 MGHRA and CDR2 YSYEKL. CDR3 region: CASSRLREDYEQYF. DNA for the CDR3: TGCGCCAGCAGCCGGTTGCGGGAGGACTACGAGCAGTACTTC.

The CDR3 sequence is CASSPSGSTNEQFF. The CDR3 nucleotides read TGCGCCAGCAGCCCTAGCGGGAGTACGAATGAGCAGTTCTTC. The chain uses TRBV5-1 and TRBJ2-1, with TRBD2 matching 10 bases. Germline lookup yields CDR1 SGHRS and CDR2 YFSETQ. The CDR3 covers 14 residues. V lost 4 bases and J lost 7; bases outside the gene matches: 5.

The CDR3 coding sequence is TGCAGCGTTGAGGGGGGAAACCTTCAAACCTACGAGCAGTACTTC. Translating it yields CSVEGGNLQTYEQYF. The chain links TRBV29-1 to TRBJ2-7; possibly TRBD2 for D (6 bases). Germline values: CDR1 SQVTM, CDR2 ANQGSEA. The CDR3 runs 15 residues. V was cut by 3 bases and J by 2 bases, with 17 bases left in between.

The chain uses TRBV6-5 and TRBJ2-7, with D tentatively TRBD2 (5 bases). Germline CDR1 and CDR2: MNHEY and SVGAGI. This CDR3 contains 14 residues. V was clipped by 0 bases and J by 1 base, with 7 bases between them. CDR3 in amino acids: CASSYSGESYEQYF. CDR3 sequence (DNA): TGTGCCAGCAGTTACTCGGGAGAGTCCTACGAGCAGTACTTC.

The chain couples TRBV27 to TRBJ1-1; 7 positions match TRBD1. This CDR3 comprises 15 residues. The germline V gene has CDR1 MNHEY and CDR2 SMNVEV (reference sequence). V lost 7 bases to trimming and J lost 0 bases; unmatched junction nucleotides: 8. CDR3 in DNA: TGTGCCAGCACGGACAGGCCCGATCTGAACACTGAAGCTTTCTTT. It specifies CASTDRPDLNTEAFF.

V and J are TRBV5-6 and TRBJ2-1; 7 nucleotides line up with TRBD2. The CDR3 has 17 residues. Trimming took 1 base from V and 8 from J; bases not matched to a gene: 15. From germline, CDR1 is SGHDT and CDR2 YYEEEE. CDR3 coding DNA: TGTGCCAGCAGCTTGAAGATGGGTGGGAGGGCCTTCGATGAGCAGTTCTTC. It yields the protein CASSLKMGGRAFDEQFF.

Only one count was recorded for this clone. This chain uses TRBV2 with TRBJ2-7, with 12 positions matching TRBD2. This CDR3 has 15 amino acids. With V trimmed by 7 bases and J by 1 base, 5 bases remained unmatched. CDR1 SNHLY and CDR2 FYNNEI come from the germline V gene. The CDR3 sequence: CASIPGLAGSYEQYF. CDR3 sequence (DNA): TGTGCCAGCATTCCCGGACTAGCGGGATCCTACGAGCAGTACTTC. Drawing the rest from reference TRBV2 and TRBJ2-7, the complete variable domain is EPEVTQTPSHQVTQMGQEVILRCVPISNHLYFYWYRQILGQKVEFLVSFYNNEISEKSEIFDDQFSVERPDGSNFTLKIRSTKLEDSAMYFCASIPGLAGSYEQYFGPGTRLTVT.

The J gene is TRBJ1-2, the V gene TRBV6-5, with D perhaps TRBD1 (5 bases). This CDR3 comprises 13 residues. V shed 5 bases and J shed 8 bases, with 15 bases lying between them. Germline CDR1 reads MNHEY; CDR2 reads SVGAGI. The CDR3 here is CASSLGGVEGYTF. The CDR3 coding sequence is TGTGCCAGCAGTCTTGGGGGGGTAGAGGGCTACACCTTC.

This clone was seen a few times. The rearrangement joins TRBV15 to TRBJ1-2; D not resolved. This CDR3 region has 13 residues. From germline, CDR1 is LNHNV and CDR2 YYDKDF (reference sequence). Trimming left V 3 bases short and J 4 bases short, with 9 bases between. In DNA, the CDR3 is TGTGCCACCAGCAGGAGAACCCTCTATGGCTACACCTTC. Translating it yields CATSRRTLYGYTF.

The V gene is TRBV28, the J gene TRBJ2-1; D gene uncertain. V was pared by 3 bases and J by 10 bases, with 16 bases between. Per the germline V gene, CDR1 is MDHEN and CDR2 is SYDVKM. The CDR3 sequence is 14 residues long. CDR3 sequence: CASSFEAPFWEQFF. DNA of the CDR3: TGTGCCAGCAGTTTCGAGGCCCCCTTCTGGGAGCAGTTCTTC.

This clone has only a few counts. This sample includes further DNA sequences coding for the same CDR3. V is TRBV18 and J is TRBJ2-5; D is undetermined. The V end was cut by 3 bases, the J end by 3 bases, with 5 bases between. CDR1 and CDR2 (germline): KGHSH, LQKENI. This CDR3 is built from 12 residues. The CDR3: CASSPREETQYF. DNA of the CDR3: TGTGCCAGCTCACCCCGGGAAGAGACCCAGTACTTC.

This chain uses TRBV5-6 with TRBJ2-7; TRBD1 might be the D (6 bases). The CDR3 contains 15 residues. The V gene lost 3 bases and the J gene lost 1 base, with 14 bases spanning the gap. From germline, CDR1 is SGHDT and CDR2 YYEEEE. In DNA, the CDR3 is TGTGCCAGCAGCTACGGCCGGGACACATCCTACGAGCAGTACTTC. This sequence encodes CASSYGRDTSYEQYF. The whole variable domain, remainder taken from reference TRBV5-6 and TRBJ2-7, is DAGVTQSPTHLIKTRGQQVTLRCSPKSGHDTVSWYQQALGQGPQFIFQYYEEEERQRGNFPDRFSGHQFPNYSSELNVNALLLGDSALYLCASSYGRDTSYEQYFGPGTRLTVT.

The chain couples TRBV6-4 to TRBJ2-1; 10 bases align to TRBD2. The V gene end was trimmed by 0 bases and the J gene end by 2 bases; junction bases not matched to a gene: 4. This CDR3 is built from 17 residues. CDR1 MRHNA and CDR2 SNTAGT come from the germline V gene. The CDR3 region has the DNA TGTGCCAGCAGTGACTCGATAACTAGCGGGACCTACAATGAGCAGTTCTTC. Encoded protein: CASSDSITSGTYNEQFF.

This chain links TRBV7-9 with TRBJ2-5; tentatively, D is TRBD1 (6 bases). V gave up 4 bases and J gave up 3 bases, with 15 bases separating them. Germline V gene data show CDR1 as SEHNR and CDR2 as FQNEAQ (reference sequence). This CDR3 contains 15 residues. CDR3 sequence reads: CASSWAGESEETQYF. The DNA for the CDR3 is TGTGCCAGCAGCTGGGCAGGGGAGTCGGAAGAGACCCAGTACTTC.

This chain connects TRBV27 to TRBJ2-2, with D possibly TRBD2 on 5 matching bases. Germline V gene lookup returns CDR1 MNHEY and CDR2 SMNVEV (reference sequence). This CDR3 region has 18 residues. V shed 6 bases and J shed 3 bases, with 23 bases lying between them. The CDR3 DNA reads TGTGCCAGCAGACCGTCAAGTTGGGGAGTTTACGACACCGGGGAGCTGTTTTTT. Encoded protein: CASRPSSWGVYDTGELFF.

The chain has TRBV10-3 and TRBJ2-1, with 9 bases that match TRBD2. This CDR3 is 15 amino acids long. Trimming removed 3 bases from V and 5 bases from J; junction bases left unmatched: 5. Germline assignment: CDR1 ENHRY and CDR2 SYGVKD. CDR3 DNA sequence: TGTGCCATCAGTGAATGGAGACTAGCGGACAATGAGCAGTTCTTC. It encodes CAISEWRLADNEQFF.

The chain links TRBV9 to TRBJ1-3; 7 nucleotides agree with TRBD1. Germline lookup yields CDR1 SGDLS and CDR2 YYNGEE. The V segment lost 0 bases and the J segment 0 bases; nucleotides outside the gene matches: 3. The CDR3 covers 16 residues. The CDR3: CASSVAGTASGNTIYF. As DNA, the CDR3 is TGTGCCAGCAGCGTAGCTGGGACAGCCTCTGGAAACACCATATATTTT.

This rearrangement joins TRBV9 to TRBJ2-1; 10 bases map to TRBD2. V lost 0 bases, J lost 6 bases, and 3 bases stayed unmatched. Germline lookup yields CDR1 SGDLS and CDR2 YYNGEE. The CDR3 is made up of 15 amino acids. This CDR3 is CASSVGAGGANEQFF. The CDR3 nucleotides are TGTGCCAGCAGCGTAGGAGCGGGAGGGGCCAATGAGCAGTTCTTC. The full variable domain, rest sourced from reference TRBV9 and TRBJ2-1, is DSGVTQTPKHLITATGQRVTLRCSPRSGDLSVYWYQQSLDQGLQFLIQYYNGEERAKGNILERFSAQQFPDLHSELNLSSLELGDSALYFCASSVGAGGANEQFFGPGTRLTVL.

V is TRBV29-1 and J is TRBJ2-7; TRBD1 aligns across 7 bases. CDR1 SQVTM and CDR2 ANQGSEA come from the germline V gene. The CDR3 is made up of 14 amino acids. The junction had 7 bases not matched to a gene; V was cut back by 3 bases and J by 2 bases. CDR3 region: CSVDGQGDTYEQYF. CDR3 nucleotide sequence: TGCAGCGTTGATGGCCAGGGGGATACCTACGAGCAGTACTTC.

CDR3 protein: CASSLSPSTQGEQYF. The CDR3 nucleotides read TGTGCCAGCAGTTTATCCCCATCAACGCAGGGCGAGCAGTACTTC. The chain carries TRBV28 and TRBJ2-7; TRBD1 is a possible D gene (5 bases). CDR1 MDHEN and CDR2 SYDVKM come from the germline V gene. The CDR3 totals 15 residues. Trimming removed 1 base at V and 6 bases at J, with 16 bases between.

CDR3 DNA sequence: TGTGCCAGTAGTCTCGGACTAGCGGGAGAGGGGAACACCGGGGAGCTGTTTTTT. Protein: CASSLGLAGEGNTGELFF. The chain couples TRBV19 to TRBJ2-2; 13 bases line up with TRBD2. The CDR3 contains 18 residues. Germline CDR1 reads LNHDA; CDR2 reads SQIVND (reference sequence). Trimming at V came to 5 bases and at J to 1 base, leaving 7 bases not matched to a gene.